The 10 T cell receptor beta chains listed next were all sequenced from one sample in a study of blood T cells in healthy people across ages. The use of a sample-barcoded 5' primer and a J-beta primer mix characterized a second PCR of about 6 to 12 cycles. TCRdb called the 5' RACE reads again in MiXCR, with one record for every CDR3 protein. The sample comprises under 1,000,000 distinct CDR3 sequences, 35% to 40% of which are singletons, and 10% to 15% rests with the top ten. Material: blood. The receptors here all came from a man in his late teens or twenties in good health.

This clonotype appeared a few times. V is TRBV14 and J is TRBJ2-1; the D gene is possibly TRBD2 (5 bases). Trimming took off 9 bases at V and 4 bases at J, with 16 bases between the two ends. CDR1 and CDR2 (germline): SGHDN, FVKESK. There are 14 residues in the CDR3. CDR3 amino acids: CASSRGFLYNEQFF. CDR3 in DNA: TGTGCCAGTTCCCGGGGATTCCTGTACAATGAGCAGTTCTTC.

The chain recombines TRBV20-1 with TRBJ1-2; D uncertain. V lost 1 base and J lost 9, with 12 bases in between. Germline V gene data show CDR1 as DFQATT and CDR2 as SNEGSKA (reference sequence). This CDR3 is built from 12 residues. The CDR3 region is CSARGRTDSYTF. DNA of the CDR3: TGCAGTGCTAGAGGCCGGACTGATAGCTACACCTTC.

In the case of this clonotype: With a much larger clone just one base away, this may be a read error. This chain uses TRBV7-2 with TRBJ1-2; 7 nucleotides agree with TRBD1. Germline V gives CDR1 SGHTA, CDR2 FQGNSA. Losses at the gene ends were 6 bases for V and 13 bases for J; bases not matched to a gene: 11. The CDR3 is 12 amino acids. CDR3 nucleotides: TGTGCCAGCAGACAACCCGACAGGGCCTCCACCTTC. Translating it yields CASRQPDRASTF.

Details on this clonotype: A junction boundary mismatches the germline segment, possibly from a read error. The CDR3 loop reads CASSEARTAPFFYNELFF. The CDR3 DNA sequence: TGTGCCAGCAGTGAAGCGAGGACAGCGCCTTTCTTTTACAATGAGCTGTTCTTC. The gene calls are TRBV2 and TRBJ2-1; possible D gene TRBD1, 6 bases. Germline V lookup: CDR1 SNHLY, CDR2 FYNNEI. This CDR3 has 18 residues.

CDR3 nucleotide sequence: TGCGCCAGCAGACATCCTAACGGGGGACTGAACACTGAAGCTTTCTTT. It codes for CASRHPNGGLNTEAFF. This sequence joins TRBV5-1 and TRBJ1-1; TRBD1 is a possible D gene (5 bases). The CDR3 consists of 16 residues. The germline V gene has CDR1 SGHRS and CDR2 YFSETQ. The V end was cut by 5 bases, the J end by 0 bases, with 17 bases between.

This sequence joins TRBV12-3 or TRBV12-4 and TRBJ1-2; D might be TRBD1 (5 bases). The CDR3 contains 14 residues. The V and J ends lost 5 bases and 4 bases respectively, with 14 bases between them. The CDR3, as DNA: TGTGCCAGCAGTCTTCACACAGGTAGCTATGGCTACACCTTC. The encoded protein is CASSLHTGSYGYTF.

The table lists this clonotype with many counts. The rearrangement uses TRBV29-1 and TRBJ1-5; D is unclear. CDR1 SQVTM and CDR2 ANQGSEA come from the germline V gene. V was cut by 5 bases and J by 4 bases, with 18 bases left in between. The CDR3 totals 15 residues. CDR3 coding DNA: TGCAGCGTTAGCCTCGGGATCCCTGGGAATCAGCCCCAGCATTTT. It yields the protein CSVSLGIPGNQPQHF.

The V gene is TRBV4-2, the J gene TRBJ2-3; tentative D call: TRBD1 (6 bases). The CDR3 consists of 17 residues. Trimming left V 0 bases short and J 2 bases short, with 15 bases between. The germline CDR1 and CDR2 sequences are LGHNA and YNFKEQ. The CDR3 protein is CASSQDIGGSFTDTQYF. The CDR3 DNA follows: TGTGCCAGCAGCCAAGATATTGGGGGCTCCTTCACAGATACGCAGTATTTT.

The CDR3 sequence: CASSLAGLMETQYF. As DNA, the CDR3 is TGTGCCAGCAGTTTGGCAGGGCTGATGGAGACCCAGTACTTC. The rearrangement uses TRBV12-3 or TRBV12-4 and TRBJ2-5; tentatively, D is TRBD1 (5 bases). Trimming took off 3 bases at V and 5 bases at J, with 13 bases between the two ends. The length of the CDR3 is 14 residues.

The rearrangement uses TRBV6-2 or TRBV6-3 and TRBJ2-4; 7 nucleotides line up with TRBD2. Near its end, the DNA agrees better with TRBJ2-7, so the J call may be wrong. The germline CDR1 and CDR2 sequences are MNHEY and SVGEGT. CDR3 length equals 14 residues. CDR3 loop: CASSRMGGFYEQYF. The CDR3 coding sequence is TGTGCCAGCAGTCGCATGGGGGGGTTCTACGAGCAGTACTTC.